This T cell receptor beta chain is drawn from a study of T cells in localized non-small cell lung cancer. Findings of the study overall: Appearing in adjacent lung were a median about 60 of the top 100 tumor clones.

The germline V gene encodes CDR1 MDHEN and CDR2 SYDVKM. The CDR3 is made up of 12 amino acids. TCRdb's table, derived via immunoSEQ multiplex PCR, lists solely in-frame clones and lacks some. Of more than 20,000 clones in the sample, approximately 86% are singletons; the top ten hold 13% to 15%. Notes on this clone: Its antigen is not identified. An end of the junction does not agree with germline; a read error may underlie this.

This TCR derives from a female donor older than 55 with stage I lung adenocarcinoma. The genes are TRBV28 and TRBJ1-2; D is uncertain. The source was peripheral blood, collected before any cancer treatment. CDR3 DNA sequence: TGTGCCAGCAGTGTATGGCAGGCTGGCTACACCTTC. It specifies CASSVWQAGYTF.